Below are 3 T cell receptor beta chains sequenced from a single sample in a study of identical twins. One entry per CDR3 protein results from TCRdb running MiXCR on the 5' RACE reads. The sample records 450,000 or so distinct CDR3 sequences, roughly 24% being singletons. Another study also made use of these data, one on T cells expressing NK-cell markers.

The sequenced sample consisted of CD4+ T cells sorted from blood. The receptors originated from a woman younger than 30 in good health.

This clonotype was counted many times. In DNA, the CDR3 is TGCGCCAGCAGCTTGGATGGGAACCCCTCCTACGAGCAGTACTTC. Amino acid sequence: CASSLDGNPSYEQYF. The chain carries TRBV5-1 and TRBJ2-7; D call uncertain. The CDR3 extends over 15 amino acids. V was pared by 0 bases and J by 0 bases, with 10 bases between. Per the germline V gene, CDR1 is SGHRS and CDR2 is YFSETQ. Looking up the rest from reference TRBV5-1 and TRBJ2-7 gives the full variable domain: KAGVTQTPRYLIKTRGQQVTLSCSPISGHRSVSWYQQTPGQGLQFLFEYFSETQRNKGNFPGRFSGRQFSNSRSEMNVSTLELGDSALYLCASSLDGNPSYEQYFGPGTRLTVT.

This chain joins TRBV21-1 and TRBJ2-3; the table names TRBD2, a call not compared with the DNA. TRBV21-1 counts as a pseudogene. This CDR3 is 14 amino acids long. The CDR3 is CASSRLERIDTQYF. The CDR3 nucleotides are TGTGCCAGCAGCCGACTAGAAAGGATAGATACGCAGTATTTT.

For the CDR3, the DNA is TGTGCCAGCAGCACCCATGACCACGAGCAGTACTTC. Its protein product is CASSTHDHEQYF. The V and J genes are TRBV6-2 or TRBV6-3 and TRBJ2-7; D is ambiguous. CDR3 length: 12 amino acids. Trimming removed 6 bases from V and 5 bases from J, with 11 bases in between. In germline, CDR1 is MNHEY, CDR2 SVGEGT.